This T cell receptor beta chain was observed in a study of cytomegalovirus exposure and HLA in healthy donors. Study details: Of all 400 or so donors who were genotyped, 70% to 85% belonged to the Caucasian-associated ancestry cluster. Regarding the study as a whole: TCR association rates varied by HLA locus in a later analysis, with DRB1 highest and HLA-C lowest.

A remark on this clone: Its antigen remains unknown.

The PCR made use of 60 Vbeta and 13 Jbeta primers. In the authors' workflow: Per a later analysis, the number of unique TCR beta chains was approximately 73 million, of which some 9.9 million were shared. The table came from immunoSEQ multiplex PCR; TCRdb's copy has only in-frame clones and leaves some out. The V and J calls and the clone size are those of that table, but D and trimming were determined from the DNA. There are about 120,000 clones in the sample; about 66% occur only once, and over 1.5% lies in the top ten. This receptor was identified in a man aged 30-40 years in good health and CMV-seropositive. The source material was PBMCs.

The CDR3 bases are TGTGCCAGCAGCTCTCCCCTGACACCAGATAATGAAAAACTGTTTTTT. As protein: CASSSPLTPDNEKLFF. The rearrangement joins TRBV11-2 to TRBJ1-4, with D unresolved. The CDR3 length is 16 residues. Germline values: CDR1 SGHAT, CDR2 FQNNGV. Trimming cost V 4 bases and J 4 bases, with 16 bases left between them.